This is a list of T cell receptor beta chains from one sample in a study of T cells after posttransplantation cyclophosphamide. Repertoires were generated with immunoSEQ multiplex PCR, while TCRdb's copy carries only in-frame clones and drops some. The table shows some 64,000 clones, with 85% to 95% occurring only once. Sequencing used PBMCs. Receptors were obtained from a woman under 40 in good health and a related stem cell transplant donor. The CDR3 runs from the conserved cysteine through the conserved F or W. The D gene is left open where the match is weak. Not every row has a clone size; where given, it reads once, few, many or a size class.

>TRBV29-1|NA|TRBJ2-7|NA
CSVIGNLPYEQYF
TGCAGCGTTATAGGGAACCTACCCTACGAGCAGTACTTC
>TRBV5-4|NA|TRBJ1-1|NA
CASRSKNTEAFF
TGTGCCAGCAGATCGAAGAACACTGAAGCTTTCTTT
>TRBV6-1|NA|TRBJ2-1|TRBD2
CASSEGTSGGNEQFF
TGTGCCAGCAGTGAAGGGACTAGCGGGGGCAATGAGCAGTTCTTC
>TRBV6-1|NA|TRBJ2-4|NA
CASSEAWGLRYF
TGTGCCAGCAGTGAAGCGTGGGGGTTGCGGTACTTC
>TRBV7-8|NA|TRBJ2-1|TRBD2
CASRLRVSGGLNSYNEQFF
TGTGCCAGCAGACTAAGGGTTAGCGGGGGCCTTAATTCCTACAATGAGCAGTTCTTC
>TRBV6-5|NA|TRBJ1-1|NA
CASSSIQGGWTEAFF
TGTGCCAGCAGTTCTATCCAAGGGGGGTGGACTGAAGCTTTCTTT
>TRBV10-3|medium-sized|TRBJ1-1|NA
CAISEGAQEKAFF
TGTGCCATCAGTGAGGGGGCGCAAGAGAAGGCTTTCTTT
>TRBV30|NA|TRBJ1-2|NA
CAWSLGQHYGYTF
TGTGCCTGGAGCTTGGGGCAGCATTATGGCTACACCTTC
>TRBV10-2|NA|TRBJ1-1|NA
CASSESWAGGNTEAFF
TGCGCCAGCAGTGAGTCGTGGGCGGGGGGGAACACTGAAGCTTTCTTT
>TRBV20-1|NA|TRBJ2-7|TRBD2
CSAQRGNEQYF
TGCAGTGCCCAGCGGGGCAATGAGCAGTACTTC
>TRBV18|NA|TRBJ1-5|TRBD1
CASSSVGTANQPQHF
TGTGCCAGCTCATCCGTCGGGACAGCCAATCAGCCCCAGCATTTT
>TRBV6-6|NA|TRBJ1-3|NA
CASRPSSGNTIYF
TGTGCCAGCAGGCCGAGCTCTGGAAACACCATATATTTT
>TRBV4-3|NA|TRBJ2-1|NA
CASSQDGLGELNEQFF
TGCGCCAGCAGCCAAGATGGGTTGGGGGAACTGAATGAGCAGTTCTTC
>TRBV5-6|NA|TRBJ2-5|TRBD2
CASSGGGGRETQYF
TGTGCCAGCAGCGGCGGGGGGGGCCGGGAGACCCAGTACTTC
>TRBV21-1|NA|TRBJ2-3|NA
CASSLGGRGTDTQYF
TGTGCCAGCAGCCTGGGGGGTCGAGGGACAGATACGCAGTATTTT
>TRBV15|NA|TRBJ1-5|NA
CATSRDLMNQPQHF
TGTGCCACCAGCAGAGATCTGATGAATCAGCCCCAGCATTTT
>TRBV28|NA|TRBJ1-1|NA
CASSLLGAGETEAFF
TGTGCCAGCAGTTTACTCGGGGCAGGGGAGACTGAAGCTTTCTTT
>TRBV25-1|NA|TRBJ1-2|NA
CASRPSAAAAYGYTF
TGTGCCAGCAGGCCCTCGGCGGCAGCTGCCTATGGCTACACCTTC